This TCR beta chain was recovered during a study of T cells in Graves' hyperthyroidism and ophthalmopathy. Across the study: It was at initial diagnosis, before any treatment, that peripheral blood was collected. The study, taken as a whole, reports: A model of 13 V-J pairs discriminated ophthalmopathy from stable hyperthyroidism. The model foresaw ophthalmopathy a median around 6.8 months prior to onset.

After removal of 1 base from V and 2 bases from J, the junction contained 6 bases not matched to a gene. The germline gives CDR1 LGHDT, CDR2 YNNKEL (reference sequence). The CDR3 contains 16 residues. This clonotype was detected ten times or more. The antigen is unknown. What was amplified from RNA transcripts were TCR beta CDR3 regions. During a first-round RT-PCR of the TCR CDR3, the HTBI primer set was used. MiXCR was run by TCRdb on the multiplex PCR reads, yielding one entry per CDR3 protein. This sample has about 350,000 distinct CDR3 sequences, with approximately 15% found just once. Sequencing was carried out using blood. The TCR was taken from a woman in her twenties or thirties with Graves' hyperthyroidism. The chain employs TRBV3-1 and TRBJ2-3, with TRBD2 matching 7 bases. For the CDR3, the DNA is TGTGCCAGCAGCCAAGGAGCGGGGCCCTTCACAGATACGCAGTATTTT. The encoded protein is CASSQGAGPFTDTQYF.